This passage covers 19 T cell receptor beta chains from one sample sequenced in a study of blood T cell repertoires in COVID-19. Libraries were prepared by immunoSEQ multiplex PCR; TCRdb keeps only in-frame clonotypes and omits some of them. The sample contains 350,000 to 500,000 clones, roughly 89% of which appear only once. What was sequenced was peripheral blood. The receptor source for this set is a man between 18 and 35 years old with COVID-19, enrolled during active disease.

The chain recombines TRBV6-6 with TRBJ1-3; the D gene is possibly TRBD1 (5 bases). This CDR3 region has 13 residues. Germline V lookup: CDR1 MNHNY, CDR2 SVGAGI (reference sequence). Trimming took 5 bases from V and 4 from J, leaving 9 bases between them. This CDR3 reads CASSTGLGNTIYF. The CDR3 DNA follows: TGTGCCAGCAGTACGGGACTGGGAAACACCATATATTTT.

CDR3 nucleotide sequence: TGTGCCAGTAGTATTCGGTGGGGGCAGGCCCCCTACAATGAGCAGTTCTTC. Protein sequence: CASSIRWGQAPYNEQFF. The V gene is TRBV19, the J gene TRBJ2-1, with D perhaps matching TRBD1 (6 bases). CDR1 and CDR2 from the germline V gene are LNHDA and SQIVND (reference sequence). This CDR3 has 17 amino acids. V lost 3 bases, J lost 2 bases, and 17 bases lay in between. Supplemented by reference TRBV19 and TRBJ2-1, the full variable domain reads DGGITQSPKYLFRKEGQNVTLSCEQNLNHDAMYWYRQDPGQGLRLIYYSQIVNDFQKGDIAEGYSVSREKKESFPLTVTSAQKNPTAFYLCASSIRWGQAPYNEQFFGPGTRLTVL.

The chain links TRBV5-6 to TRBJ1-2; 9 nucleotides agree with TRBD1. Germline CDR1 SGHDT, CDR2 YYEEEE. The CDR3 totals 15 residues. Trimming at V came to 2 bases and at J to 4 bases, leaving 6 bases not matched to a gene. DNA for the CDR3: TGTGCCAGCAGCTTATCTGGGACAGGGACCTATGGCTACACCTTC. Amino acids: CASSLSGTGTYGYTF.

The chain recombines TRBV9 with TRBJ2-7; TRBD2 agrees at 11 bases. V shed 4 bases and J 5 bases; nucleotides not matched to a gene: 14. This CDR3 is built from 17 residues. Germline assignment: CDR1 SGDLS and CDR2 YYNGEE. CDR3 protein: CASSHQLKTSGIDEQYF. CDR3 coding DNA: TGTGCCAGCAGCCATCAATTAAAGACTAGCGGGATAGACGAGCAGTACTTC. The complete variable domain, with remaining parts taken from reference TRBV9 and TRBJ2-7, reads DSGVTQTPKHLITATGQRVTLRCSPRSGDLSVYWYQQSLDQGLQFLIQYYNGEERAKGNILERFSAQQFPDLHSELNLSSLELGDSALYFCASSHQLKTSGIDEQYFGPGTRLTVT.

On this clone: Its ends do not fully match the called genes, so a read error is possible. This chain uses TRBV6-1 with TRBJ1-4, with D possibly matching TRBD1 (6 bases). Germline CDR1 and CDR2: MNHNS and SASEGT. The CDR3 sequence is 13 residues long. The CDR3 is CASGDRNIEKLFF. The DNA for the CDR3 is TGTGCCAGCGGTGACAGGAACATCGAAAAACTGTTTTTT.

The rearrangement links TRBV18 to TRBJ2-5; TRBD2 agrees at 9 bases. There are 15 residues in the CDR3. Unmatched junction bases numbered 4, after V lost 2 bases and J lost 3 bases. Germline CDR1 KGHSH, CDR2 LQKENI. CDR3 protein: CASSPRPSGEETQYF. The CDR3 DNA follows: TGTGCCAGCTCACCAAGGCCTAGCGGGGAAGAGACCCAGTACTTC.

J is TRBJ2-3 and V is TRBV4-1, with a tentative D call TRBD2 (6 bases). CDR3 length: 14 amino acids. V was pared by 4 bases and J by 3 bases, with 11 bases between. Germline values: CDR1 MGHRA, CDR2 YSYEKL. CDR3 nucleotides: TGCGCCAGCAGCCCGGGGACTCAAACAGATACGCAGTATTTT. Protein sequence: CASSPGTQTDTQYF.

The genes are TRBV12-3 or TRBV12-4 and TRBJ2-2; D gene uncertain. V lost 4 bases and J 1 base, leaving 4 bases between the germline ends. The CDR3 is made up of 13 amino acids. In DNA, the CDR3 is TGTGCCAGCAGTTCCGTGAACACCGGGGAGCTGTTTTTT. Translated, it gives CASSSVNTGELFF.

This chain links TRBV10-1 with TRBJ2-3, with a weak D call TRBD2 (5 bases). The CDR3 has 13 amino acids. V was shortened by 7 bases and J by 2 bases, with 10 bases between the two germline ends. The V gene's germline CDR1 is WNHNN and CDR2 SYGVQD (reference sequence). The CDR3 here is CASITGTTDTQYF. The CDR3 bases are TGCGCCAGCATTACGGGAACCACAGATACGCAGTATTTT.

This chain links TRBV9 with TRBJ2-7, with D possibly TRBD2 on 6 matching bases. CDR3 length equals 14 residues. Trimming took off 0 bases at V and 5 bases at J, with 12 bases between the two ends. The germline V gene has CDR1 SGDLS and CDR2 YYNGEE. This chain's CDR3 is CASSVDTSSDEQYF. In DNA form, the CDR3 reads TGTGCCAGCAGCGTAGACACTAGCAGCGACGAGCAGTACTTC.

V and J are TRBV12-3 or TRBV12-4 and TRBJ1-6; D is unresolved. V was cut by 6 bases and J by 6 bases, with 9 bases left in between. The CDR3 is 13 residues long. The CDR3 reads CASSRPGNSPLHF. The CDR3, as DNA: TGTGCCAGCAGCCGCCCGGGTAATTCACCCCTCCACTTT.

The genes are TRBV4-1 and TRBJ2-7, with 10 bases aligning to TRBD2. V was pared by 4 bases and J by 0 bases, with 9 bases of the junction left unmatched. Germline V gene lookup returns CDR1 MGHRA and CDR2 YSYEKL. The CDR3 is 17 residues long. The CDR3 loop is CASSPSGSSGSSYEQYF. In DNA form, the CDR3 reads TGCGCCAGCAGCCCCTCTGGGTCTAGCGGGAGCTCCTACGAGCAGTACTTC.

CDR3 bases: TGTGCCAGCAGCTTATCCGGGAGAGGAAACACCATATATTTT. It encodes CASSLSGRGNTIYF. The chain uses TRBV7-2 and TRBJ1-3; D ambiguous. The V and J ends lost 2 bases and 4 bases respectively, with 9 bases between them. This CDR3 has 14 amino acids. CDR1 and CDR2 from the germline V gene are SGHTA and FQGNSA. Using reference TRBV7-2 and TRBJ1-3 for the parts outside the CDR3, the full variable domain is GAGVSQSPSNKVTEKGKDVELRCDPISGHTALYWYRQSLGQGLEFLIYFQGNSAPDKSGLPSDRFSAERTGGSVSTLTIQRTQQEDSAVYLCASSLSGRGNTIYFGEGSWLTVV.

The chain is built from TRBV3-1 (or the pseudogene TRBV3-2) and TRBJ1-6; no definite D call. The CDR3 covers 12 residues. Trimming cost V 6 bases and J 8 bases, with 8 bases left between them. The germline V gene has CDR1 LGHDT and CDR2 YNNKEL (reference sequence). The CDR3 DNA follows: TGTGCCAGCAGAGACGGGGATTCACCCCTCCACTTT. This sequence encodes CASRDGDSPLHF.

The chain links TRBV5-5 to TRBJ1-5; D call uncertain. The germline CDR1 and CDR2 sequences are SGHKS and YYEKEE (reference sequence). This CDR3 has 13 amino acids. With 2 bases removed from V and 9 bases from J, the gap between germline ends came to 12 bases. The CDR3 loop is CASSFGLDPPQHF. The CDR3, as DNA: TGTGCCAGCAGCTTCGGACTGGATCCGCCCCAGCATTTT.

The chain joins TRBV2 to TRBJ2-7, with 8 positions matching TRBD2. CDR3 length equals 16 residues. V trimming: 5 bases; J trimming: 3 bases; junction bases outside the gene matches: 12. Germline CDR1 SNHLY, CDR2 FYNNEI. The CDR3 bases are TGTGCCAGCAGTTCCATAGCGGGGCGGTCCTTCTACGAGCAGTACTTC. Its translation: CASSSIAGRSFYEQYF.

This chain uses TRBV5-1 with TRBJ2-1; maybe TRBD2 (5 bases). The CDR3 is 15 residues long. The germline V gene has CDR1 SGHRS and CDR2 YFSETQ. V was trimmed by 0 bases and J by 3 bases, leaving 10 bases between them. As DNA, the CDR3 is TGCGCCAGCAGCTTGGGGCTAGCTATCTACAATGAGCAGTTCTTC. Translated: CASSLGLAIYNEQFF. Drawing the rest from reference TRBV5-1 and TRBJ2-1, the complete variable domain is KAGVTQTPRYLIKTRGQQVTLSCSPISGHRSVSWYQQTPGQGLQFLFEYFSETQRNKGNFPGRFSGRQFSNSRSEMNVSTLELGDSALYLCASSLGLAIYNEQFFGPGTRLTVL.

V is TRBV7-3 and J is TRBJ2-3; D gene ambiguous. The germline V and J ends were trimmed by 3 bases and 2 bases, with 6 bases remaining between them. CDR1 and CDR2 from the germline V gene are SGHTA and FQGTGA. The CDR3 has 13 amino acids. CDR3 in amino acids: CASSFAATDTQYF. In DNA, the CDR3 is TGTGCCAGCAGCTTTGCGGCCACAGATACGCAGTATTTT.

The chain employs TRBV14 and TRBJ1-4; the D is unclear. Germline V CDR1 and CDR2: SGHDN, FVKESK. V dropped 4 bases and J dropped 6 bases, with 9 bases sitting between them. The CDR3 length is 13 residues. The CDR3 region is CASSLEPYEKLFF. DNA of the CDR3: TGTGCCAGCAGCCTCGAGCCTTATGAAAAACTGTTTTTT.